The TCR beta chain described here comes from a study of CXCR3-negative and CXCR3-positive naive CD8 T cells. cDNA libraries for TRB were generated by 5' RACE incorporating UMI labels. TCRdb reworked the 5' RACE reads into one entry per CDR3 protein, no DNA. The specimen's table records approximately 70,000 distinct CDR3 sequences. The CDR3 is made up of 12 amino acids. The chain couples TRBV12-3 or TRBV12-4 to TRBJ2-3; TCRdb's assignment of TRBD1 cannot be checked, as there is no DNA. This clonotype was obtained from a human donor in good health. Some clones in this sample may be carry-over from other donors' samples. Sequenced: naive CXCR3- CD8+ T cells from blood. Subset specified: CD45RO-CCR7+CD27+CD95- naive CD8+ T cells lacking CXCR3 (TNR3-). The CDR3 sequence is CATGVGTDTQYF.